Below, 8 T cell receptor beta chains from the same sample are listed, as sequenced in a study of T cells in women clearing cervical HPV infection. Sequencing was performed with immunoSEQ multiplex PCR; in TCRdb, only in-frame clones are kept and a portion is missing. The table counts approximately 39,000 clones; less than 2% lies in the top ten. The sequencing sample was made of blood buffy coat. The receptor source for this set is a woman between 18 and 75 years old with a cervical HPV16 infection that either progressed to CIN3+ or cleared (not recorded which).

Incomplete CDR3 DNA: TGTGCCAGCAGCCTCGACAGGTTGGGCGAG. Its protein product is CASSLDRLGE. The whole CDR3 is CASSLDRLGEQYF. The chain joins TRBV7-2 to TRBJ2-7; D is perhaps TRBD1 (6 bases). The read terminates 3 residues ahead of where the CDR3 ends, so the germline J gene completes it. CDR1 is SGHTA and CDR2 is FQGNSA in the germline V gene. This CDR3 has 13 residues. The V gene lost 5 bases and the J gene lost 6 bases, with 14 bases spanning the gap.

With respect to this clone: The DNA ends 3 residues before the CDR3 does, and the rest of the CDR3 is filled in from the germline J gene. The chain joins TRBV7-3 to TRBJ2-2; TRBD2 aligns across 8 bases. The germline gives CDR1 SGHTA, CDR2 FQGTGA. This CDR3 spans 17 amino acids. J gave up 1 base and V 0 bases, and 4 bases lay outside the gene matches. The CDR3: CASSLTGLAGNTGELFF. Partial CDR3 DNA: TGTGCCAGCAGCTTAACAGGACTAGCCGGGAACACCGGGGAG.

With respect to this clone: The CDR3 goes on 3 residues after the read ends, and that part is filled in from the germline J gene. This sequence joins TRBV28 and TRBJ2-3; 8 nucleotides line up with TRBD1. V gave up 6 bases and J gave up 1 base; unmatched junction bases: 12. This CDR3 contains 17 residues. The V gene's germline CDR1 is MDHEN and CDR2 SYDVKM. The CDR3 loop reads CASRGTGPGGGTDTQYF. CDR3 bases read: TGTGCCAGCAGGGGGACGGGACCAGGGGGCGGCACAGATACG.

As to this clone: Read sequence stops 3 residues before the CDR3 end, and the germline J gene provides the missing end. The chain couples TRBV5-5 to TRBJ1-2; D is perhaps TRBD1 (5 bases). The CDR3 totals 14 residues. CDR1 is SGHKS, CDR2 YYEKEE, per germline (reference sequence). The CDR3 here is CASSSRVEGYDYTF. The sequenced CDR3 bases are TGTGCCAGCAGCTCCAGGGTAGAAGGCTACGAC.

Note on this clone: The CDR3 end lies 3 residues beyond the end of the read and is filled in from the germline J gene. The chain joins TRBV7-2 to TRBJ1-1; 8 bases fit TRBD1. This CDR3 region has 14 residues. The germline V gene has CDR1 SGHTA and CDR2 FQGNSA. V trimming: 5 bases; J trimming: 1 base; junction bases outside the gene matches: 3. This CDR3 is CASSPQGANTEAFF. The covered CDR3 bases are TGTGCCAGCAGCCCGCAGGGGGCGAACACTGAA.

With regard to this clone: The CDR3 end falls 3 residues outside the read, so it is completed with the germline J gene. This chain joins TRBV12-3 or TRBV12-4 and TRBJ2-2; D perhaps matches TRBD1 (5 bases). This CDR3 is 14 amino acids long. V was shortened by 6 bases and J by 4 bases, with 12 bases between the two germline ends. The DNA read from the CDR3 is TGTGCCAGCAGCCAACGTCAGGGCACCGGGGAG. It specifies CASSQRQGTGE. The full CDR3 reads CASSQRQGTGELFF.

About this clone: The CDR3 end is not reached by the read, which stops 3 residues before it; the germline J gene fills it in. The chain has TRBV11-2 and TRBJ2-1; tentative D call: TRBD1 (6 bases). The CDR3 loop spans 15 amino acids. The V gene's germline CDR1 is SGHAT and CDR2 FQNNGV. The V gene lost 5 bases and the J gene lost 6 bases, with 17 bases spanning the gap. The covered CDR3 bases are TGTGCCAGCAGCCAGGACAGCCTTTCAGGCAATGAG. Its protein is CASSQDSLSGNE. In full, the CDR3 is CASSQDSLSGNEQFF.

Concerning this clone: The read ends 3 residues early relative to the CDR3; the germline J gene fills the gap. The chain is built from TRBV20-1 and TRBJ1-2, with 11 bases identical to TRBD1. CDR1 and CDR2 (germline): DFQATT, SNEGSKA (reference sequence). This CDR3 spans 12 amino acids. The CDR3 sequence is CSALRDRGGYTF. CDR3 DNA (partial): TGCAGTGCTCTTCGGGACAGGGGGGGC.